This T cell receptor (beta chain) was sequenced in a study of shared clonotypes between healthy human individuals. Germline V CDR1 and CDR2: SGHNT, YENEEA. The CDR3 runs 15 residues. Germline trimming cut 5 bases from V and 4 bases from J; bases unmatched to any gene: 5. Data came from immunoSEQ multiplex PCR; TCRdb stores just in-frame clones and leaves some out. The data contain around 980,000 clones, 70% to 80% of them singletons. The clonotype originates from a young man in good health. Some clones in this sample may be carry-over from other donors' samples. Sequenced material: memory CD4+ T cells from PBMCs. The sample's subset: CD45RA-negative fraction. This chain links TRBV11-3 with TRBJ2-3; the match to TRBD1 covers 11 bases. The CDR3 loop is CASSPGQGESDTQYF. CDR3 coding DNA: TGTGCCAGCAGCCCGGGACAGGGGGAGTCAGATACGCAGTATTTT.